This TCR beta chain comes out of a study of T cells in Graves' hyperthyroidism and ophthalmopathy. Amplification of TCR beta CDR3 regions was performed using RNA transcripts as template. First-round RT-PCR of the TCR CDR3 relied on the HTBI primer set. TCRdb redid the calling of the multiplex PCR reads with MiXCR, one entry per CDR3 protein. The sample has approximately 530,000 distinct CDR3 sequences; about 20% are singletons. The CDR3 has 16 residues. Looked up from germline, CDR1 is SEHNR and CDR2 is FQNEAQ (reference sequence). The ends were cut back, 1 base at V and 3 bases at J, with 13 bases in the middle.

V usage is TRBV7-9 and J usage is TRBJ2-1; no reliable D call. Sequenced sample: blood. This TCR was recovered from a man between 40 and 49 years old with Graves' ophthalmopathy. The CDR3 region is CASSLGDAPIYNEQFF. The CDR3 bases are TGTGCCAGCAGCTTAGGCGACGCGCCAATCTACAATGAGCAGTTCTTC.